The 17 T cell receptor beta chains below were found in one sample sequenced in a study of blood T cells in healthy people across ages. A second PCR of roughly 7 to 11 cycles used a sample-barcoded 5' primer and a J-beta primer mix. One entry per CDR3 protein results from TCRdb running MiXCR on the 5' RACE reads. The sample lists roughly 2 million distinct CDR3 sequences, roughly 49% occurring once. The sample taken for sequencing was blood. Receptors were obtained from a woman between 40 and 50 years old in good health.

V and J are TRBV28 and TRBJ1-4; D gene unclear. Germline lookup yields CDR1 MDHEN and CDR2 SYDVKM. CDR3 length equals 14 residues. Trimming removed 8 bases from V and 3 bases from J, with 13 bases in between. The CDR3 protein is CASGDLSANEKLFF. CDR3 in DNA: TGTGCCAGCGGAGATTTATCAGCTAATGAAAAACTGTTTTTT.

This clonotype was picked up many times. The V and J genes are TRBV4-2 and TRBJ2-3; D remains unclear. CDR3 length equals 14 residues. The V and J ends lost 1 base and 1 base respectively, with 6 bases between them. Germline V gene sequence: CDR1 LGHNA, CDR2 YNFKEQ. The CDR3 sequence: CASSQAGGTDTQYF. The CDR3 DNA reads TGTGCCAGCAGCCAAGCTGGGGGCACAGATACGCAGTATTTT.

This chain connects TRBV6-5 to TRBJ1-2; tentative D call: TRBD1 (5 bases). Between the trimmed V and J ends, which lost 5 bases and 4 bases, there was a span of 17 bases. Germline V gene data show CDR1 as MNHEY and CDR2 as SVGAGI. The CDR3 consists of 15 residues. The chain's CDR3 is CASSGQTGRLYGYTF. The CDR3 DNA is TGTGCCAGCAGTGGGCAAACGGGACGGCTCTATGGCTACACCTTC.

This clonotype occurred a few times. The V call is TRBV4-2, the J call TRBJ1-2; 12 bases align to TRBD1. Germline assignment: CDR1 LGHNA and CDR2 YNFKEQ. The CDR3 covers 21 residues. Unmatched junction bases numbered 17, after V lost 0 bases and J lost 3 bases. The DNA of the CDR3 is TGTGCCAGCAGCCAAGATTGGGATCTCCGGGACAGGGGGCGCGGGGACTATGGCTACACCTTC. Translation gives CASSQDWDLRDRGRGDYGYTF.

As concerns this clonotype: A junction boundary mismatches the germline segment, possibly from a read error. The gene calls are TRBV4-2 and TRBJ2-5; 7 bases are shared with TRBD1. The tail of the sequence fits TRBJ2-7 better, so the J call may be wrong. The CDR3 spans 16 residues. CDR1 LGHNA and CDR2 YNFKEQ come from the germline V gene. CDR3 DNA: TGTGCCAGCAGCATCGAGAGAGGGACAGCCTCCCACGAGCAGTACTTC. Amino acids: CASSIERGTASHEQYF.

The genes are TRBV7-9 and TRBJ1-2; no firm D call. Trimming cost V 6 bases and J 7 bases, with 18 bases left between them. The CDR3 totals 14 residues. Per germline, CDR1 SEHNR and CDR2 FQNEAQ (reference sequence). The CDR3 protein is CASSFSGSPGGYTF. In DNA, the CDR3 is TGTGCCAGCAGTTTCTCGGGCAGTCCCGGTGGCTACACCTTC.

For this clonotype: No DNA is shown, since the ends of the CDR3 on it are uncertain; the CDR3 is the one TCRdb lists. The chain couples TRBV5-4 to TRBJ2-1; TRBD2 is taken as the D call from the table, unchecked against the DNA. CDR1 is SGHNT and CDR2 is YYREEE in the germline V gene (reference sequence). From its first to its last residue, the CDR3 has 14 amino acids. The CDR3 is CASSLAVGSGIEFF.

For this clonotype: Its ends do not fully match the called genes, so a read error is possible. CDR3 in DNA: TGTGCCGGCAGTTTGAGAGCCTTCTACGAGCAGTACTTC. Translated, it gives CAGSLRAFYEQYF. The chain has TRBV28 and TRBJ2-7; D gene ambiguous. The CDR3 loop spans 13 amino acids. Germline V gene data show CDR1 as MDHEN and CDR2 as SYDVKM.

A single count supports this clonotype. The chain is built from TRBV4-2 and TRBJ1-2, with a weak D call TRBD1 (5 bases). V was cut by 1 base and J by 9 bases, with 15 bases left in between. This CDR3 contains 14 residues. Germline-derived CDR1 and CDR2 are LGHNA and YNFKEQ. CDR3 DNA: TGTGCCAGCAGCCAAGGGGACTTGAAGAATAGCTACACCTTC. As protein: CASSQGDLKNSYTF.

The chain carries TRBV6-2 or TRBV6-3 and TRBJ2-3; D gene unclear. Trimming shortened V by 3 bases and J by 4 bases, and 17 bases separated the two germline ends. CDR1 is MNHEY, CDR2 SVGEGT, per germline. The CDR3 contains 16 residues. The DNA for the CDR3 is TGTGCCAGCAGTTATTGGATAGGATTCTTTCCAGATACGCAGTATTTT. Translating it yields CASSYWIGFFPDTQYF.

The V and J genes are TRBV20-1 and TRBJ1-5; 7 bases line up with TRBD1. V shed 5 bases and J 3 bases; nucleotides not matched to a gene: 7. CDR1 is DFQATT, CDR2 SNEGSKA, per germline (reference sequence). CDR3 length equals 14 residues. The CDR3 is CSAARQGNNQPQHF. CDR3 nucleotide sequence: TGCAGTGCTGCAAGACAGGGTAACAATCAGCCCCAGCATTTT.

This clonotype was picked up a small number of times. The V and J genes are TRBV6-1 and TRBJ2-5; D is ambiguous. Germline V gene sequence: CDR1 MNHNS, CDR2 SASEGT. V was cut by 2 bases and J by 5 bases, with 15 bases left in between. The CDR3 has 15 amino acids. CDR3 in amino acids: CASSEMTTNVETQYF. CDR3 nucleotides: TGTGCCAGCAGTGAAATGACGACCAATGTGGAGACCCAGTACTTC.

Comment on this clonotype: A read error is possible here, since a much larger clone lies one base away. This chain joins TRBV10-3 and TRBJ1-4; 9 nucleotides align to TRBD1. Germline loops: CDR1 ENHRY, CDR2 SYGVKD. The length of the CDR3 is 14 residues. V was clipped by 6 bases and J by 7 bases; unmatched bases: 6. CDR3 coding DNA: TGTGCCATCAGGTCCGGGACAGGGAGTGAAAAACTGTTTTTT. Amino acid sequence: CAIRSGTGSEKLFF.

The gene calls are TRBV25-1 and TRBJ2-1; 8 bases align to TRBD2. Germline V gene sequence: CDR1 MGHDK, CDR2 SYGVNS. V shed 7 bases, J shed 7 bases, and the junction held 12 bases outside the gene matches. CDR3 length: 15 residues. The CDR3 DNA reads TGTGCCAGCACCGCGGGGGGACCCCTGATTAATGAGCAGTTCTTC. Its translation: CASTAGGPLINEQFF. Combining the CDR3 with reference TRBV25-1 and TRBJ2-1 gives the whole variable domain EADIYQTPRYLVIGTGKKITLECSQTMGHDKMYWYQQDPGMELHLIHYSYGVNSTEKGDLSSESTVSRIRTEHFPLTLESARPSHTSQYLCASTAGGPLINEQFFGPGTRLTVL.

J is TRBJ2-4 and V is TRBV6-5; tentative D call: TRBD1 (6 bases). The J call may not be correct, given that the DNA end is closer to TRBJ2-7. Germline values: CDR1 MNHEY, CDR2 SVGAGI. The CDR3 has 15 residues. CDR3 DNA: TGTGCCAGCAGTTACTCGAACAGGGAAGGTTACGAGCAGTACTTC. Its translation: CASSYSNREGYEQYF.

J is TRBJ2-5 and V is TRBV6-2 or TRBV6-3, with D perhaps TRBD2 (5 bases). CDR1 is MNHEY and CDR2 is SVGEGT in the germline V gene. The V end lost 7 bases, the J end lost 11 bases, and 20 bases lay between the germline ends. This CDR3 is 13 amino acids long. CDR3 coding DNA: TGTGCCAGCACTAGCCCGGGGATGAATGAGCAGTACTTC. The encoded protein is CASTSPGMNEQYF.

The DNA of the CDR3 is TGCAGTGCTAGAGGGGGGGAAGTCCCTTATAACTATGGCTACACCTTC. It codes for CSARGGEVPYNYGYTF. The chain has TRBV20-1 and TRBJ1-2; maybe TRBD1 (5 bases). Germline-derived CDR1 and CDR2 are DFQATT and SNEGSKA (reference sequence). The V and J ends lost 1 base and 1 base respectively, with 16 bases between them. The CDR3 runs to 16 residues.